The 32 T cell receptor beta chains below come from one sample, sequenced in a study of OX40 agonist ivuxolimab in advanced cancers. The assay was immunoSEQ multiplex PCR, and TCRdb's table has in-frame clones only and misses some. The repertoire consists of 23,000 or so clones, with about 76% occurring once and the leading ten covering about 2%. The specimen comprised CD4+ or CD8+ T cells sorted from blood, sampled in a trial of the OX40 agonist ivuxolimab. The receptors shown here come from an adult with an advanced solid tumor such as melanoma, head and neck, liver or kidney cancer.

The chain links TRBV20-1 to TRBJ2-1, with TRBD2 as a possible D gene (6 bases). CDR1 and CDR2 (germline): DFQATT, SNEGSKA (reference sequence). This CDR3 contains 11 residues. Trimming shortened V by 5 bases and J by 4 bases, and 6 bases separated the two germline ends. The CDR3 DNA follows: TGCAGTGCTCGGGGGTACAATGAGCAGTTCTTC. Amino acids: CSARGYNEQFF.

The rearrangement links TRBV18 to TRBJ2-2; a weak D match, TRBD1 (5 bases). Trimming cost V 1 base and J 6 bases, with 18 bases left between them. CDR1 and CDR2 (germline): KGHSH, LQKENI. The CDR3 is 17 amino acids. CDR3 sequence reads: CASSPLKMGPSAGELFF. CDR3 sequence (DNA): TGTGCCAGCTCACCACTCAAGATGGGGCCGAGCGCCGGGGAGCTGTTTTTT.

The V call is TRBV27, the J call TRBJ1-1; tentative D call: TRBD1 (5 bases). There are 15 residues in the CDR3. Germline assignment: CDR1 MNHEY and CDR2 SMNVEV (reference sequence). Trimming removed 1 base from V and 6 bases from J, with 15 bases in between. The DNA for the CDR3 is TGTGCCAGCAGTTTATACCCCAGGGTGGGGTCTGAAGCTTTCTTT. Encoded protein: CASSLYPRVGSEAFF.

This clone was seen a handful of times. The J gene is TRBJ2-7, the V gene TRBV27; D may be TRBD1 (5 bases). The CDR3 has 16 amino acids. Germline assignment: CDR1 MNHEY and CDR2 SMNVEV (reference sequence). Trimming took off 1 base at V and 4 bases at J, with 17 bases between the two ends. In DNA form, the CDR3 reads TGTGCCAGCAGTTTATATCGTCTGGGCAGGGTTTACGAGCAGTACTTC. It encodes CASSLYRLGRVYEQYF.

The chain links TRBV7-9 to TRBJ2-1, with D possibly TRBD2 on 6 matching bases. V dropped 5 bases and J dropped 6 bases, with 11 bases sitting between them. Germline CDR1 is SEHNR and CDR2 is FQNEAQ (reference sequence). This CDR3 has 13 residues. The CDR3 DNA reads TGTGCCAGCAGCGGGGGGTTCGGCAATGAGCAGTTCTTC. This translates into CASSGGFGNEQFF.

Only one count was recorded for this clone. Written as DNA, the CDR3 is TGTGCCAGCAGCGGGGGACAGGGTGTCTATGGCTACACCTTC. This sequence encodes CASSGGQGVYGYTF. V is TRBV28 and J is TRBJ1-2; TRBD1 aligns across 9 bases. Germline assignment: CDR1 MDHEN and CDR2 SYDVKM. Trimming removed 6 bases from V and 4 bases from J; junction bases left unmatched: 6. This CDR3 is built from 14 residues.

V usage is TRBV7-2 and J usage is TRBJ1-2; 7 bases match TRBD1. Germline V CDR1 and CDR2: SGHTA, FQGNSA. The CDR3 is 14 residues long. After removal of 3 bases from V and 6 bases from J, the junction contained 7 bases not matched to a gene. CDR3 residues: CASSFKTGSDGYTF. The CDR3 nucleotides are TGTGCCAGCAGCTTTAAGACAGGGTCGGATGGCTACACCTTC.

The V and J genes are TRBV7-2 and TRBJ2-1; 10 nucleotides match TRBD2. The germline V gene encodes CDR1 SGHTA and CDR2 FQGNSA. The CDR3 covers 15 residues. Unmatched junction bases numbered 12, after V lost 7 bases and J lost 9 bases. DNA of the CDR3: TGTGCCAGCACCCCCCGGCTAGCGGGGGATGGTGAGCAGTTCTTC. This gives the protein CASTPRLAGDGEQFF. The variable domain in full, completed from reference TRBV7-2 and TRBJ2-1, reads GAGVSQSPSNKVTEKGKDVELRCDPISGHTALYWYRQSLGQGLEFLIYFQGNSAPDKSGLPSDRFSAERTGGSVSTLTIQRTQQEDSAVYLCASTPRLAGDGEQFFGPGTRLTVL.

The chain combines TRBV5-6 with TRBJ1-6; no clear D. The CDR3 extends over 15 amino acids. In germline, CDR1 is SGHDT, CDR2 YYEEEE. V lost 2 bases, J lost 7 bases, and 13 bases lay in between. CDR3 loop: CASSFRRSWNSPLHF. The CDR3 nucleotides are TGTGCCAGCAGCTTCAGACGGAGTTGGAATTCACCCCTCCACTTT. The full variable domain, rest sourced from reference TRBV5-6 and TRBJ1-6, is DAGVTQSPTHLIKTRGQQVTLRCSPKSGHDTVSWYQQALGQGPQFIFQYYEEEERQRGNFPDRFSGHQFPNYSSELNVNALLLGDSALYLCASSFRRSWNSPLHFGNGTRLTVT.

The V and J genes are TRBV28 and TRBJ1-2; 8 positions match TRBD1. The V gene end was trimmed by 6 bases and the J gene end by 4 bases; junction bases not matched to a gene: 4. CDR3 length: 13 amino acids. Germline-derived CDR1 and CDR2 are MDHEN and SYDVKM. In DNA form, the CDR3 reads TGTGCCAGCAGGACCGGACAGGGCTATGGCTACACCTTC. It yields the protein CASRTGQGYGYTF.

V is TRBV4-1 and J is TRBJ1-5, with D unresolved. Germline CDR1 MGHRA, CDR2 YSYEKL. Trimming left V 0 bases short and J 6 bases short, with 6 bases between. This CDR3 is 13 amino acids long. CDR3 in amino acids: CASSQEGRQPQHF. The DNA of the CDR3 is TGCGCCAGCAGCCAAGAAGGTCGTCAGCCCCAGCATTTT.

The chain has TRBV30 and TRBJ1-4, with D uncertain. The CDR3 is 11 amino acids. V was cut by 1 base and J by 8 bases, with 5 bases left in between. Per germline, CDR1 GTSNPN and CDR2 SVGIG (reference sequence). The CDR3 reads CAWSAQEKLFF. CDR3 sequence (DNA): TGTGCCTGGAGTGCCCAGGAAAAACTGTTTTTT.

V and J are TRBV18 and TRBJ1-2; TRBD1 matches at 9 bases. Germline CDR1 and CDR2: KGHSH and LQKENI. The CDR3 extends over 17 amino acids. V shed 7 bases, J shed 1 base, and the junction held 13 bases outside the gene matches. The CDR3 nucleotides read TGTGCCAGCTTACCGGGACAGGGCCTTATCCGTAACTATGGCTACACCTTC. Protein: CASLPGQGLIRNYGYTF.

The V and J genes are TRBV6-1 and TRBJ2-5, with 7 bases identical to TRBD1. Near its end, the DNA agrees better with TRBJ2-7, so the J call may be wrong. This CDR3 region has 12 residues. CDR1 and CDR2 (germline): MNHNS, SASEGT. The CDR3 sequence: CASSVDRDEQYF. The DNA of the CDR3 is TGTGCCAGCAGTGTTGACAGGGACGAGCAGTACTTC.

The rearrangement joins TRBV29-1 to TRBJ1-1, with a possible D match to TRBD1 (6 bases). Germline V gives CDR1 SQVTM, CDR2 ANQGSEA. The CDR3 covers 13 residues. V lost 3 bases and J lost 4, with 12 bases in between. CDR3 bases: TGCAGCGTTGACGAGGGGGAGGGCACTGAAGCTTTCTTT. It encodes CSVDEGEGTEAFF.

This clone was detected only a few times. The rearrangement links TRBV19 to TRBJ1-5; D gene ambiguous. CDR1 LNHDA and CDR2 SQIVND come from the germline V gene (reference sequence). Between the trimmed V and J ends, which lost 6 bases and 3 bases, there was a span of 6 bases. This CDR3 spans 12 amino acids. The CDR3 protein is CASRADNQPQHF. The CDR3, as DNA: TGTGCCAGTAGGGCCGACAATCAGCCCCAGCATTTT.

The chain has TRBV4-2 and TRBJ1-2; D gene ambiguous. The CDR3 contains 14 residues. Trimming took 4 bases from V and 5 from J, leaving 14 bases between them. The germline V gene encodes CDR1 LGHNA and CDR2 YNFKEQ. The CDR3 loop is CASSPRGESYGYTF. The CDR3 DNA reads TGTGCCAGCAGCCCCCGAGGTGAATCTTATGGCTACACCTTC.

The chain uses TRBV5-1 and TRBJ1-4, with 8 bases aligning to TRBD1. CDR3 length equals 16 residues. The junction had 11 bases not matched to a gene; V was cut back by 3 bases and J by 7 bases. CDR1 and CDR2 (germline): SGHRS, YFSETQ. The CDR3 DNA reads TGCGCCAGCAGCTCGACCCTTGGCAGGGGGCTTGAAAAACTGTTTTTT. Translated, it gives CASSSTLGRGLEKLFF.

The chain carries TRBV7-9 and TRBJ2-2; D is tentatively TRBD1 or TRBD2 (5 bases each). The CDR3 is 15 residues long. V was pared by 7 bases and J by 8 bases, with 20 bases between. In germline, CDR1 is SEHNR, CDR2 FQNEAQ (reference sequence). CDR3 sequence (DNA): TGTGCCAGCAACTCCCCCGGGGCCGGTGGAGGGGAGCTGTTTTTT. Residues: CASNSPGAGGGELFF.

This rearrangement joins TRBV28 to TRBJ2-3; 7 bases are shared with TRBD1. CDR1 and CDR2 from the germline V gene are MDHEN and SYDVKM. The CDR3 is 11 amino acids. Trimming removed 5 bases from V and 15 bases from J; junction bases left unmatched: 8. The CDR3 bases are TGTGCCAGCAGTGGACGACGGGACAGATATTTT. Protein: CASSGRRDRYF.

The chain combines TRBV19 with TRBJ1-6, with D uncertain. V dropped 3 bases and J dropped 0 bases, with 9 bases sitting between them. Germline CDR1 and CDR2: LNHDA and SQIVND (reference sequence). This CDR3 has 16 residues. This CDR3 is CASSISHGSYNSPLHF. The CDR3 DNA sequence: TGTGCCAGTAGTATTTCCCACGGCTCCTATAATTCACCCCTCCACTTT.

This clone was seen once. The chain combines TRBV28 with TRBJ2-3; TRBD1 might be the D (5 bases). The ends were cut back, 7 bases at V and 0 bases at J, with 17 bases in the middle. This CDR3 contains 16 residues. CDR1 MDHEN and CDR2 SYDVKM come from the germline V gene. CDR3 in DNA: TGTGCCAGCACCGATTGGGGAAGGGGTAGCACAGATACGCAGTATTTT. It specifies CASTDWGRGSTDTQYF. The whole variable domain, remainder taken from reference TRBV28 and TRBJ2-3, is DVKVTQSSRYLVKRTGEKVFLECVQDMDHENMFWYRQDPGLGLRLIYFSYDVKMKEKGDIPEGYSVSREKKERFSLILESASTNQTSMYLCASTDWGRGSTDTQYFGPGTRLTVL.

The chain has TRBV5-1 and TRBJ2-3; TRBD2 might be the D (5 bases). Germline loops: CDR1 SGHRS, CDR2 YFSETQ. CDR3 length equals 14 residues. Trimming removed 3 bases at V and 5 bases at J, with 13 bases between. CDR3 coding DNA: TGCGCCAGCAGCTCCCAAACTAGGCAAGATACGCAGTATTTT. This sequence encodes CASSSQTRQDTQYF.

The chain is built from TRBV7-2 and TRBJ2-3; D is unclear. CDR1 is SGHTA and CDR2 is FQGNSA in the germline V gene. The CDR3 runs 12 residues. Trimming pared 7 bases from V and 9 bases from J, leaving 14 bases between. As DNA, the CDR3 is TGTGCCAGCACCCCCCTTAGCAAGACGCAGTATTTT. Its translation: CASTPLSKTQYF.

The CDR3 here is CASSSAKTSGNTGELFF. The CDR3 nucleotides read TGTGCCAGCAGCTCGGCGAAGACTAGCGGGAACACCGGGGAGCTGTTTTTT. The rearrangement links TRBV5-4 to TRBJ2-2; 9 positions agree with TRBD2. Unmatched junction bases numbered 7, after V lost 3 bases and J lost 1 base. This CDR3 has 17 amino acids. CDR1 and CDR2 (germline): SGHNT, YYREEE (reference sequence).

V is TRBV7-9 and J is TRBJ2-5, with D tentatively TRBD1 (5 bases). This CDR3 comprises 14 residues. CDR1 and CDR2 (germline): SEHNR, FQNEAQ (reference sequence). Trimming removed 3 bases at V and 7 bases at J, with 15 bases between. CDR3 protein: CASSFDSQGRTQYF. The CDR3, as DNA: TGTGCCAGCAGCTTCGACTCTCAGGGTAGGACCCAGTACTTC.

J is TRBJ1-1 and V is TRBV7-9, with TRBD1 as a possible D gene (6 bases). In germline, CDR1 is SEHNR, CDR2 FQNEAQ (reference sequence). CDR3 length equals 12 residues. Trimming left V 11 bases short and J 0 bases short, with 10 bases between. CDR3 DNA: TGTGCCGGCGACAGGCTGAACACTGAAGCTTTCTTT. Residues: CAGDRLNTEAFF. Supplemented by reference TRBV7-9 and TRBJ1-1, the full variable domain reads DTGVSQNPRHKITKRGQNVTFRCDPISEHNRLYWYRQTLGQGPEFLTYFQNEAQLEKSRLLSDRFSAERPKGSFSTLEIQRTEQGDSAMYLCAGDRLNTEAFFGQGTRLTVV.

CDR3 DNA: TGTGCCAGCTCACAAGGAGCGGAGAACAATCAGCCCCAGCATTTT. This sequence encodes CASSQGAENNQPQHF. The rearrangement links TRBV18 to TRBJ1-5; no clear D. Germline V CDR1 and CDR2: KGHSH, LQKENI. The V end was cut by 4 bases, the J end by 3 bases, with 13 bases between. This CDR3 has 15 amino acids. Variable domain in full (rest from reference TRBV18 and TRBJ1-5): NAGVMQNPRHLVRRRGQEARLRCSPMKGHSHVYWYRQLPEEGLKFMVYLQKENIIDESGMPKERFSAEFPKEGPSILRIQQVVRGDSAAYFCASSQGAENNQPQHFGDGTRLSIL.

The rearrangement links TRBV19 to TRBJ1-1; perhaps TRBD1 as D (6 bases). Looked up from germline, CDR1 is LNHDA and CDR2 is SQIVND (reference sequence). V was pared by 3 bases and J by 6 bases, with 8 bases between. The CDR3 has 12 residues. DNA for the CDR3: TGTGCCAGTAGTATCCGGACAGCTGAAGCTTTCTTT. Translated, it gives CASSIRTAEAFF.

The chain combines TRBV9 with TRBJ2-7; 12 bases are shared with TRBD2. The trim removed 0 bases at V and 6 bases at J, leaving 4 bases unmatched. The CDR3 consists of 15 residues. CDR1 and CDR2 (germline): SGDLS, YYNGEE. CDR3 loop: CASSVGLAGESEQYF. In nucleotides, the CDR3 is TGTGCCAGCAGCGTAGGACTAGCGGGAGAGAGCGAGCAGTACTTC.

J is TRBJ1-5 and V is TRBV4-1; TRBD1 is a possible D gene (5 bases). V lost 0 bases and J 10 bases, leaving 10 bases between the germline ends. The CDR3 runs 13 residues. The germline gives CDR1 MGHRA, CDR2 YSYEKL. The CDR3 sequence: CASSQERGDPQHF. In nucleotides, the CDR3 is TGCGCCAGCAGCCAAGAGCGGGGGGATCCCCAGCATTTT.

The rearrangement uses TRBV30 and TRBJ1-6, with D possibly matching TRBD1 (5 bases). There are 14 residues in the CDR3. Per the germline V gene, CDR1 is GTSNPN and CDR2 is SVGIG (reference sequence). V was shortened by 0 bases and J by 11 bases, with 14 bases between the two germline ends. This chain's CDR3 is CAWSVGPRGAPLHF. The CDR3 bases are TGTGCCTGGAGTGTTGGCCCCCGGGGCGCACCCCTCCACTTT.